The rows below give T cell receptor beta chains drawn from one sample of a study of Tregs in tolerant kidney transplant recipients. The data were produced by immunoSEQ multiplex PCR, yet TCRdb's version contains in-frame clones alone and is incomplete. The data show about 50,000 clones, roughly 87% seen once. The source was CD8+ T cells from blood (PBMCs), collected 12 months after the transplant. These receptors all stem from a human patient who received a combined kidney and bone marrow transplant. Some T cells here may be from the graft donor. The CDR3 runs from the conserved cysteine through the conserved F or W. A D gene is named only where the DNA matches it firmly. For some rows the clone size is stated as once, few or many, or as a class when expanded; others skip it.

clone size | D gene | J gene | V gene | CDR3 DNA | CDR3 protein
- | - | TRBJ2-7 | TRBV10-2 | TGCGCCAGCAGTGAGGCCCCTAGCGTCGTCTCCTACGAGCAGTACTTC | CASSEAPSVVSYEQYF
- | - | TRBJ2-7 | TRBV4-1 | TGCGCCAGCAGCCAAGTACCGGGAAAGAACTACGAGCAGTACTTC | CASSQVPGKNYEQYF
- | - | TRBJ2-7 | TRBV12-5 | TGTGCTAGTGGTTTCAATCCCTACGAGCAGTACTTC | CASGFNPYEQYF
- | TRBD1 | TRBJ2-1 | TRBV29-1 | TGCAGCGTTCCGGACAGGGGGGACAATGAGCAGTTCTTC | CSVPDRGDNEQFF
- | TRBD1 | TRBJ1-5 | TRBV5-8 | TGTGCCAGCAGCTTGTTCCAGACAGGGGGCATTGCGCAGCCCCAGCATTTT | CASSLFQTGGIAQPQHF
- | - | TRBJ2-7 | TRBV7-9 | TGTGCCAGCAGCTTAGTTCCCCCTGACAGGACCCGGATTACGTTGGAGCAGTACTTC | CASSLVPPDRTRITLEQYF
- | - | TRBJ1-3 | TRBV19 | TGTGCCAGTAGTATAGATCCACAATCTGGAAACACCATATATTTT | CASSIDPQSGNTIYF
- | TRBD1 | TRBJ1-3 | TRBV10-3 | TGTGCCATCAGTGAGGGGACAGCCTCCCTAGGGTACGGAAACACCATATATTTT | CAISEGTASLGYGNTIYF
- | - | TRBJ2-2 | TRBV5-3 | TGTGCCAGAAGCTTGGAAATACGGGGACAGAACACCGGGGAGCTGTTTTTT | CARSLEIRGQNTGELFF
- | - | TRBJ2-7 | TRBV2 | TGTGCCAGCAGTGGGGGCCAAGACGAGCAGTACTTC | CASSGGQDEQYF
- | TRBD1 | TRBJ1-2 | TRBV5-6 | TGTGCCAGCAGCTTAGAGGACAGGGTCTATGGCTACACCTTC | CASSLEDRVYGYTF
once | TRBD1 | TRBJ2-5 | TRBV7-9 | TGTGCCAGCAGACCCCGGGACAGGGACCCTCAAGAGACCCAGTACTTC | CASRPRDRDPQETQYF
- | - | TRBJ2-1 | TRBV13 | TGTGCCAGCAGCCAGGGGGGTAATGAGCAGTTCTTC | CASSQGGNEQFF
- | - | TRBJ2-1 | TRBV5-6 | TGTGCCGGCAGCTTCGGGGAAAGCTCCTACAATGAGCAGTTCTTC | CAGSFGESSYNEQFF
few | - | TRBJ1-4 | TRBV28 | TGTGCCAGCAGTTTATTAGTCGGGGATGAAAAACTGTTTTTT | CASSLLVGDEKLFF
- | TRBD1 | TRBJ2-3 | TRBV7-3 | TGTGCCAGCAGCTTAGACCGGACAGGCGGTAGCACAGATACGCAGTATTTT | CASSLDRTGGSTDTQYF
- | - | TRBJ2-7 | TRBV4-2 | TGTGCCAGCAGCCAAGGGACCGGGACAACGTACGAGCAGTACTTC | CASSQGTGTTYEQYF
- | TRBD2 | TRBJ2-1 | TRBV13 | TGTGCCAGCAGCGCCCAGAGGAGCGGGGGCCCCGGTGGCTACAATGAGCAGTTCTTC | CASSAQRSGGPGGYNEQFF
- | TRBD1 | TRBJ2-7 | TRBV4-3 | TGCGCCAGCAGCCAACAGGGGGCGAGGGGCTACGAGCAGTACTTC | CASSQQGARGYEQYF
- | - | TRBJ2-2 | TRBV27 | TGTGCCAGCAGTTCCGGACTGGACTACACCGGGGAGCTGTTTTTT | CASSSGLDYTGELFF
- | TRBD1 | TRBJ2-7 | TRBV15 | TGTGCCACCAGCAGGGGATCCGGGACAGGGGGCGCCGAGCAGTACTTC | CATSRGSGTGGAEQYF
- | - | TRBJ2-7 | TRBV27 | TGTGCCAGCAGTTTGTTCGACAGATCCTACGAGCAGTACTTC | CASSLFDRSYEQYF
- | - | TRBJ2-1 | TRBV2 | TGTGCCAGCTATTCGGACTACCGGAACTACAATGAGCAGTTCTTC | CASYSDYRNYNEQFF
- | - | TRBJ2-7 | TRBV23-1 | TGCGCCAGCAGTCAGCCCCTAGCGAGGAGCTCCTACGAGCAGTACTTC | CASSQPLARSSYEQYF
- | TRBD1 | TRBJ1-1 | TRBV11-3 | TGTGCCAGCAGCTTAGGACAGGGTGCTGAAGCTTTCTTT | CASSLGQGAEAFF
- | - | TRBJ1-3 | TRBV10-1 | TGCGCCACCTTCCCGGGGGACCGCTCTGGAAACACCATATATTTT | CATFPGDRSGNTIYF
once | - | TRBJ2-1 | TRBV10-3 | TGTGCCATCAGTGGAGTAACAGGGACATATTCATCCGATGAGCAGTTCTTC | CAISGVTGTYSSDEQFF
few | TRBD1 | TRBJ1-2 | TRBV9 | TGTGCCAGTAGACAGGGGATGAACTACACCTTC | CASRQGMNYTF
- | - | TRBJ2-7 | TRBV7-2 | TGTGCCAGCAGCGTATTTAAAACCTACGAGCAGTACTTC | CASSVFKTYEQYF
- | - | TRBJ2-4 | TRBV4-3 | TGCGCCAGCAGCCAAGATCTGGGGGCGGTAGCCAAAAACATTCAGTACTTC | CASSQDLGAVAKNIQYF
- | - | TRBJ1-1 | TRBV19 | TGTGCCAGTAGTATCGGGATAACTGAAGCTTTCTTT | CASSIGITEAFF
- | TRBD2 | TRBJ2-7 | TRBV5-4 | TGTGCCAGCAGCTTGGTGCTAGCGGGAGAGCAGTACTTC | CASSLVLAGEQYF
- | TRBD2 | TRBJ2-1 | TRBV7-9 | TGTGCCAGCAGCCCTTCCCTCAGCGGGAAGGGGTACAATGAGCAGTTCTTC | CASSPSLSGKGYNEQFF
- | TRBD2 | TRBJ2-5 | TRBV5-6 | TGTGCCAGCAGCCCTAGCGGGGCTTTTTCCACCCAGTACTTC | CASSPSGAFSTQYF
- | - | TRBJ2-3 | TRBV9 | TGTGCCAGCAGCGTCACGACAGCGAGCACAGATACGCAGTATTTT | CASSVTTASTDTQYF
- | TRBD1 | TRBJ2-7 | TRBV19 | TGTGCCAGTAGTACAAGACAGGGGGCTTACTACGAGCAGTACTTC | CASSTRQGAYYEQYF
- | TRBD2 | TRBJ2-7 | TRBV7-6 | TGTGCCAGCAGCCCTTACCCCCCGGGAGGGGAAGACGTCTACGAGCAGTACTTC | CASSPYPPGGEDVYEQYF
- | - | TRBJ2-6 | TRBV5-4 | TGTGCCAGCAGCTTTATCCAGTCCCTTTACTCTGGGGCCAACGTCCTGACTTTC | CASSFIQSLYSGANVLTF
- | TRBD2 | TRBJ2-3 | TRBV7-2 | TGTGCCAGCAGCCTAACGAGCGGGAGGGCCAGTACGCAGTATTTT | CASSLTSGRASTQYF
- | - | TRBJ2-1 | TRBV7-3 | TGTGCCAGCAGTTCCGCGAAAGGGGGATTACATGAGCAGTTCTTC | CASSSAKGGLHEQFF
- | - | TRBJ2-1 | TRBV2 | TGTGCCAGCAGTGAAGCTCTTAGTCCTTACAGTGAGCAGTTCTTC | CASSEALSPYSEQFF
- | - | TRBJ1-1 | TRBV4-2 | TGTGCCAGCAGCCAACCGACAGGTTTCTCGGAAGCTTTCTTT | CASSQPTGFSEAFF
- | - | TRBJ2-5 | TRBV27 | TGTGCCAGCAGTTCGGGAGAGACCCAGTACTTC | CASSSGETQYF
- | - | TRBJ2-7 | TRBV27 | TGTGCCAGCATGCCCCTACAGTCTTCCGAGCAGTACTTC | CASMPLQSSEQYF
- | - | TRBJ2-1 | TRBV5-1 | TGCGCCAGCAGCGGTCTAGAATACAATGAGCAGTTCTTC | CASSGLEYNEQFF
- | - | TRBJ2-7 | TRBV30 | TGTGCCTGGAGTTTCGGGAGTTCCTACGAGCAGTACTTC | CAWSFGSSYEQYF
- | - | TRBJ2-7 | TRBV6-5 | TGTGCCAGCAGTTACACGGACAGTGCTTTCTCCGAGCAGTACTTC | CASSYTDSAFSEQYF
few | TRBD2 | TRBJ2-2 | TRBV4-2 | TGTGCCAGCAGCCAATCCCTAGCGGGGGGGGACACCGGGGAGCTGTTTTTT | CASSQSLAGGDTGELFF
- | TRBD2 | TRBJ2-1 | TRBV6-1 | TGTGCCAGCAGCTTACTAGCGGGGGGGCCGAATGAGCAGTTCTTC | CASSLLAGGPNEQFF
- | TRBD2 | TRBJ2-2 | TRBV7-9 | TGTGCCAGCAGCGCGGGGACTAGAGTCACCGGGGAGCTGTTTTTT | CASSAGTRVTGELFF
- | - | TRBJ1-5 | TRBV19 | TGTGCCAGTAGTATGACCTGGGGCAATAGCAATCAGCCCCAGCATTTT | CASSMTWGNSNQPQHF
- | TRBD1 | TRBJ2-7 | TRBV29-1 | TGCAGCGCCGGGACAGGGACCTACGAGCAGTACTTC | CSAGTGTYEQYF
- | TRBD2 | TRBJ2-3 | TRBV7-9 | TGTGCCAGCAGCTTTCCAACTAGCGGGAGCGATACGCAGTATTTT | CASSFPTSGSDTQYF
- | TRBD1 | TRBJ2-1 | TRBV27 | TGTGCCAGCAGTTTGGGAACAGGGGTTAATGAGCAGTTCTTC | CASSLGTGVNEQFF